The rows below give T cell receptor beta chains drawn from one sample of a study of identical twins. Using its own MiXCR run on the 5' RACE reads, TCRdb lists one record per CDR3 protein. The sample yields just under 650,000 distinct CDR3 sequences, roughly 7.2% seen once. This same sample was also part of a study on yellow fever vaccine responses in identical twins.

The sequencing input was PBMCs. The receptors were sampled from a woman aged 18-35 years in good health. Each CDR3 is given with its conserved first and last residue. A D gene is named only where the DNA matches it firmly. Rows may omit the clone size; those that give it use once, few, many or a size class.

>TRBJ2-1|-|TRBV3-1|-
CASSETQGNYNEQFF
TGTGCCAGCAGCGAAACACAGGGTAACTACAATGAGCAGTTCTTC
>TRBJ2-7|few|TRBV5-1|-
CASARDGSYEQYF
TGCGCCAGCGCTAGGGACGGCTCCTACGAGCAGTACTTC
>TRBJ2-5|-|TRBV12-3/TRBV12-4|-
CASHLGPTGAQYF
TGTGCCAGCCATTTAGGACCCACCGGGGCCCAGTACTTC
>TRBJ1-6|few|TRBV6-5|-
CASSYRGGYNSPLHF
TGTGCCAGCAGTTACAGGGGCGGGTATAATTCACCCCTCCACTTT
>TRBJ1-6|-|TRBV20-1|-
CSPRDVYNSPLHF
TGCAGTCCAAGGGACGTCTATAATTCACCCCTCCACTTT
>TRBJ2-5|many|TRBV27|-
CASSRQGLKETQYF
TGTGCCAGCAGCCGACAGGGACTTAAAGAGACCCAGTACTTC
>TRBJ2-7|many|TRBV4-1|TRBD2
CASSQDRVLAGGPYEQYF
TGCGCCAGCAGCCAAGATCGAGTCCTAGCGGGAGGGCCGTACGAGCAGTACTTC
>TRBJ1-4|-|TRBV11-2|-
CASSITGGSLTTNEKLFF
TGTGCCAGCAGCATAACAGGTGGATCATTGACAACTAATGAAAAACTGTTTTTT
>TRBJ1-6|many|TRBV5-1|TRBD1
CASSLNRGYNSPLHF
TGCGCCAGCAGCTTAAACAGGGGATATAATTCACCCCTCCACTTT
>TRBJ2-3|-|TRBV11-2|TRBD2
CASSHPAAGGRYETIDTQYF
TGTGCCAGCAGCCACCCGGCAGCGGGGGGCCGGTACGAAACAATAGATACGCAGTATTTT
>TRBJ2-5|many|TRBV9|TRBD1
CASSVARQGAWETQYF
TGTGCCAGCAGCGTAGCAAGACAGGGGGCTTGGGAGACCCAGTACTTC
>TRBJ2-1|few|TRBV24-1|TRBD1
CATSEPGTGAHNEQFF
TGTGCCACCAGTGAACCAGGGACAGGGGCACACAATGAGCAGTTCTTC
>TRBJ1-6|many|TRBV2|-
CASTRYDSPLHF
TGTGCCAGCACCCGGTACGATTCACCCCTCCACTTT
>TRBJ2-1|few|TRBV28|TRBD2
CASSRTSVNEQFF
TGTGCCAGCAGTCGGACTAGCGTGAATGAGCAGTTCTTC
>TRBJ2-6|few|TRBV7-9|TRBD1
CASSPGQGGSGANVLTF
TGTGCCAGCAGCCCGGGACAGGGAGGCTCTGGGGCCAACGTCCTGACTTTC
>TRBJ2-3|few|TRBV10-3|-
CAISVAGPGANTDTQYF
TGTGCCATCAGTGTGGCGGGTCCCGGAGCCAACACAGATACGCAGTATTTT
>TRBJ2-6|few|TRBV11-2|-
CASSSHPRGGRKVFDVLTF
TGTGCCAGCAGCTCACATCCCCGAGGGGGGCGCAAGGTTTTCGACGTCCTGACTTTC
>TRBJ1-5|many|TRBV6-1|-
CASTGATEPQHF
TGTGCCAGCACCGGGGCAACGGAGCCCCAGCATTTT
>TRBJ2-1|few|TRBV5-1|TRBD1
CASSLLGTGLNNEQFF
TGCGCCAGCAGCTTGCTCGGGACAGGCCTCAACAATGAGCAGTTCTTC
>TRBJ1-5|-|TRBV20-1|-
CSARESLGNRNQPQHF
TGCAGTGCTAGAGAATCCCTAGGGAATCGCAATCAGCCCCAGCATTTT
>TRBJ1-6|many|TRBV4-1|-
CASSPILQVSYNSPLHF
TGCGCCAGCAGCCCCATATTACAGGTTTCCTATAATTCACCCCTCCACTTT
>TRBJ2-4|few|TRBV2|-
CASSEYPLAKNIQYF
TGTGCCAGCAGTGAATACCCTCTAGCCAAAAACATTCAGTACTTC
>TRBJ2-3|-|TRBV11-2|TRBD1
CASSQRQGRTDTQYF
TGTGCCAGCAGCCAAAGACAGGGGCGCACAGATACGCAGTATTTT
>TRBJ1-5|few|TRBV15|TRBD1
CATSSGQGVNQPQHF
TGTGCCACCAGCTCGGGACAGGGAGTAAATCAGCCCCAGCATTTT
>TRBJ2-1|many|TRBV5-1|TRBD2
CASSTASGGYNEQFF
TGCGCCAGCAGCACCGCTAGCGGGGGTTACAATGAGCAGTTCTTC
>TRBJ1-2|many|TRBV7-8|-
CASSDRNGMDGYTF
TGTGCCAGCAGCGATAGAAACGGGATGGATGGCTACACCTTC
>TRBJ2-1|-|TRBV20-1|TRBD2
CSARHLLAGGYNEQFF
TGCAGTGCTAGACATCTCTTAGCGGGGGGGTACAATGAGCAGTTCTTC
>TRBJ2-1|-|TRBV7-7|-
CASSQPAGEQFF
TGTGCCAGCAGCCAACCCGCGGGTGAGCAGTTCTTC
>TRBJ1-2|few|TRBV29-1|-
CSVDRQLNYGYTF
TGCAGCGTTGATAGGCAGCTTAACTATGGCTACACCTTC
>TRBJ2-7|many|TRBV7-2|-
CASSLGAIRGRGYEQYF
TGTGCCAGCAGCTTAGGAGCGATCCGTGGGAGAGGTTACGAGCAGTACTTC
>TRBJ1-1|few|TRBV5-1|-
CASSRVKGVHTEAFF
TGCGCCAGCAGCCGAGTTAAGGGGGTTCACACTGAAGCTTTCTTT
>TRBJ1-1|many|TRBV6-1|TRBD1
CASSPTGYTEAFF
TGTGCCAGCAGCCCGACAGGGTACACTGAAGCTTTCTTT
>TRBJ2-4|many|TRBV5-1|-
CASGSGSAKNIQYF
TGCGCCAGCGGCTCGGGTTCGGCCAAAAACATTCAGTACTTC
>TRBJ1-5|-|TRBV12-3/TRBV12-4|-
CASSFDRRNQPQHF
TGTGCCAGCAGCTTTGACAGGCGCAATCAGCCCCAGCATTTT
>TRBJ1-3|many|TRBV5-1|-
CASSLSGYEVGNTIYF
TGCGCCAGCAGCTTGAGTGGGTATGAGGTTGGAAACACCATATATTTT
>TRBJ2-5|few|TRBV3-1|-
CASSSGLVAIF
TGTGCCAGCAGCTCGGGGCTAGTGGCCATATTC
>TRBJ2-1|few|TRBV2|TRBD2
CASHRLAGVFNEQFF
TGTGCCAGCCACAGACTAGCGGGGGTTTTCAATGAGCAGTTCTTC
>TRBJ1-1|many|TRBV6-2/TRBV6-3|-
CASSEDSYTEAFF
TGTGCCAGCAGTGAGGACAGTTACACTGAAGCTTTCTTT
>TRBJ2-1|-|TRBV20-1|-
CSARQSQAPTRNHRLFF
TGCAGTGCTAGACAAAGCCAGGCCCCCACTAGAAACCATAGGCTGTTCTTC
>TRBJ2-7|-|TRBV12-3/TRBV12-4|TRBD1
CASSLRGQAAYYEQYF
TGTGCCAGCAGTTTAAGGGGGCAGGCGGCCTACTACGAGCAGTACTTC
>TRBJ2-2|-|TRBV20-1|-
CSARSQEWTGELFF
TGCAGTGCTAGATCACAGGAATGGACCGGGGAGCTGTTTTTT
>TRBJ2-1|many|TRBV28|-
CASNPRGLVFHEQFF
TGTGCCAGCAACCCGCGGGGTTTGGTGTTCCATGAGCAGTTCTTC
>TRBJ2-5|many|TRBV20-1|-
CSASKQETQYF
TGCAGTGCTAGTAAGCAAGAGACCCAGTACTTC
>TRBJ2-3|-|TRBV20-1|TRBD2
CSANLAGAGKSSTDTQYF
TGCAGTGCCAACTTAGCGGGGGCCGGCAAGTCTAGCACAGATACGCAGTATTTT
>TRBJ1-3|many|TRBV5-1|-
CASSLGASGNTIYF
TGCGCCAGCAGCTTGGGGGCGAGTGGAAACACCATATATTTT
>TRBJ2-1|-|TRBV7-8|-
CASSDRTGYNEQFF
TGTGCCAGCAGCGACCGGACGGGTTACAATGAGCAGTTCTTC
>TRBJ2-1|-|TRBV5-1|-
CASSVDILSSYNEQFF
TGCGCCAGCAGCGTGGACATCTTGAGCTCCTACAATGAGCAGTTCTTC
>TRBJ2-1|-|TRBV3-1|-
CASSPGEAETYNEQFF
TGTGCCAGCAGCCCCGGTGAAGCGGAGACCTACAATGAGCAGTTCTTC